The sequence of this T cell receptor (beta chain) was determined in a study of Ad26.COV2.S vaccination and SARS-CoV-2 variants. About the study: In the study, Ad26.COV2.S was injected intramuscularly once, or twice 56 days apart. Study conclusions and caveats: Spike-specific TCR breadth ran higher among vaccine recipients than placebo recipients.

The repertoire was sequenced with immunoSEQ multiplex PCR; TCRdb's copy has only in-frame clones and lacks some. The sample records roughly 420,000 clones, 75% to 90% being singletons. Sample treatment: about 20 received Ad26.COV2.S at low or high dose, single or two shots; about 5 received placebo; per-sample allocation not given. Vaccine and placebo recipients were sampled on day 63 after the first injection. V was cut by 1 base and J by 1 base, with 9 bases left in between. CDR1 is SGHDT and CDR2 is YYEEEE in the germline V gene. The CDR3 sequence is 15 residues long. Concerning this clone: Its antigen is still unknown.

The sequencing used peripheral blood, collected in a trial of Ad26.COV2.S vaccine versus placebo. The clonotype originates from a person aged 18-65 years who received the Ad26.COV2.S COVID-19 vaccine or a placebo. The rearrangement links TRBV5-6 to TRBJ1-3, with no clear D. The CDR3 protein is CASSLRPGSGNTIYF. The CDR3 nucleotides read TGTGCCAGCAGCTTGCGCCCCGGGTCTGGAAACACCATATATTTT.